The T cell receptor beta chain described here comes from a study of shared clonotypes between healthy human individuals. The donor cohort consisted entirely of Caucasian adults residing in Nashville, Tennessee. When replicate PCRs were run on sorted subsets, they used 200 to 250 ng DNA, about 30,000 T cell genomes. Profiling relied on immunoSEQ multiplex PCR, and the TCRdb table lists in-frame clones only, not all of them. The sample lists roughly 1,000,000 clones, around 78% occurring once. Material: memory CD4+ T cells from PBMCs. The subset was: CD45RA-negative fraction. This TCR came from a man between 18 and 35 years old in good health. Some clones in this sample may be carry-over from other donors' samples.

The CDR3: CASNPKLAGRAYNEQFF. CDR3 nucleotides: TGTGCCAGCAACCCTAAGCTAGCGGGACGGGCCTACAATGAGCAGTTCTTC. The chain couples TRBV14 to TRBJ2-1; 9 bases are shared with TRBD2. Looked up from germline, CDR1 is SGHDN and CDR2 is FVKESK. CDR3 length equals 17 residues. Unmatched junction bases numbered 12, after V lost 7 bases and J lost 2 bases.